A single sample gave rise to the 26 T cell receptor beta chains below, sequenced in a study of monozygotic twins with inflammatory bowel disease. For each CDR3 protein, TCRdb gives one entry from its re-call of the 5' RACE reads, without DNA. Recorded here are about 330,000 distinct CDR3 sequences; the top ten clones represent 2%. The sequencing sample was made of blood. These receptors were obtained from a human donor with ulcerative colitis or Crohn's disease, or a healthy co-twin of an affected twin (not recorded which).

V and J are TRBV18 and TRBJ2-7; checking the TCRdb D call of TRBD1 is not possible without DNA. Germline lookup yields CDR1 KGHSH and CDR2 LQKENI. The CDR3 consists of 13 residues. CDR3 loop: CASSPRRDTEQYF.

The chain recombines TRBV5-1 with TRBJ2-7; TCRdb indicates TRBD1, and absent DNA this call remains unverified. The CDR3 extends over 14 amino acids. Germline CDR1 SGHRS, CDR2 YFSETQ. CDR3 region: CASTILTGGYEQYF.

The chain recombines TRBV5-1 with TRBJ2-7; TCRdb indicates TRBD1, and absent DNA this call remains unverified. Germline V gene data show CDR1 as SGHRS and CDR2 as YFSETQ. The CDR3 extends over 15 amino acids. The CDR3 loop reads CASSFEWTGSYEQYF.

This sequence joins TRBV4-1 and TRBJ2-1; the TRBD2 assignment by TCRdb is unverifiable without DNA. There are 16 residues in the CDR3. Germline V gene data show CDR1 as MGHRA and CDR2 as YSYEKL. CDR3 loop: CASSQKLAGGHNEQFF.

The V call is TRBV7-9, the J call TRBJ2-7; the D gene TCRdb calls, TRBD1, cannot be checked with no DNA. CDR1 SEHNR and CDR2 FQNEAQ come from the germline V gene (reference sequence). There are 16 residues in the CDR3. CDR3 loop: CASTPGRQGARYEQYF.

The chain couples TRBV12-3 or TRBV12-4 to TRBJ1-1; TCRdb returns TRBD1, unconfirmable since there is no DNA. The CDR3 consists of 13 residues. The CDR3 loop is CAITQGVNTEAFF.

The chain uses TRBV4-2 and TRBJ2-7; TCRdb gives TRBD1 as the D gene, but with no DNA this cannot be confirmed. Looked up from germline, CDR1 is LGHNA and CDR2 is YNFKEQ. The CDR3 loop spans 15 amino acids. The CDR3 reads CASSPSRDRPYEQYF.

The V and J genes are TRBV20-1 and TRBJ1-1; no DNA is available, so the TRBD1 call from TCRdb remains unchecked. CDR3 length: 14 residues. From germline, CDR1 is DFQATT and CDR2 SNEGSKA (reference sequence). The CDR3 sequence is CSASRRDRGGEAFF.

The chain couples TRBV2 to TRBJ2-1; TCRdb's assignment of TRBD1 cannot be checked, as there is no DNA. This CDR3 has 14 amino acids. Looked up from germline, CDR1 is SNHLY and CDR2 is FYNNEI. The CDR3 loop reads CASSGSRDYNEQFF.

The chain uses TRBV12-3 or TRBV12-4 and TRBJ1-6; the TRBD1 assignment by TCRdb is unverifiable without DNA. The CDR3 extends over 14 amino acids. The CDR3: CASSRLGGYSPLHF.

The rearrangement links TRBV4-1 to TRBJ1-4. CDR3 length: 12 amino acids. CDR1 and CDR2 (germline): MGHRA, YSYEKL. CDR3 residues: CASSRADEKLFF.

The genes are TRBV20-1 and TRBJ2-7; the TRBD1 assignment by TCRdb is unverifiable without DNA. There are 15 residues in the CDR3. Germline lookup yields CDR1 DFQATT and CDR2 SNEGSKA (reference sequence). The CDR3 protein is CSARGDAGGREEQYF.

V and J are TRBV7-6 and TRBJ2-1; the TRBD2 assignment by TCRdb is unverifiable without DNA. Germline CDR1 reads SGHVS; CDR2 reads FNYEAQ. CDR3 length: 18 residues. The CDR3 loop is CASSDGTSGLSSYNEQFF.

V is TRBV7-2 and J is TRBJ2-1; TCRdb names TRBD1, which stays unverified in the absence of DNA. The CDR3 extends over 15 amino acids. CDR1 and CDR2 from the germline V gene are SGHTA and FQGNSA. The CDR3 spells CASSPGQAGGNEQFF.

J is TRBJ2-1 and V is TRBV4-1; TCRdb's D call, TRBD1, is unchecked because there is no DNA. From germline, CDR1 is MGHRA and CDR2 YSYEKL. The CDR3 is 11 amino acids. The CDR3 spells CASSPGTEQFF.

The chain's CDR3 is CASSELGPVEPQHF. The rearrangement joins TRBV2 to TRBJ1-5. The length of the CDR3 is 14 residues. CDR1 and CDR2 (germline): SNHLY, FYNNEI.

This chain uses TRBV4-1 with TRBJ1-1; TCRdb's D call of TRBD1 is untestable without DNA. The CDR3 loop spans 13 amino acids. Germline CDR1 MGHRA, CDR2 YSYEKL. CDR3 in amino acids: CASSQPGTAEAFF.

The gene calls are TRBV5-6 and TRBJ2-7; TCRdb proposes TRBD2, but this gene call is untestable without DNA. This CDR3 is built from 17 residues. Germline CDR1 is SGHDT and CDR2 is YYEEEE. The CDR3 loop is CASSVVSGSAPSYEQYF.

This CDR3 is CASSPLSGTSTDTQYF. The chain couples TRBV12-3 or TRBV12-4 to TRBJ2-3; TCRdb proposes TRBD2, but this gene call is untestable without DNA. The CDR3 covers 16 residues.

The chain links TRBV18 to TRBJ2-2. Germline CDR1 and CDR2: KGHSH and LQKENI. The CDR3 sequence is 14 residues long. The CDR3 here is CASSKQTDTGELFF.

The rearrangement uses TRBV24-1 and TRBJ2-7; as DNA is missing, the TRBD1 call by TCRdb cannot be tested. The CDR3 spans 16 residues. Germline CDR1 reads KGHDR; CDR2 reads SFDVKD. Here the CDR3 reads CATSDLRGGTPNEQYF.

The J gene is TRBJ2-1, the V gene TRBV5-1. The CDR3 contains 12 residues. Germline values: CDR1 SGHRS, CDR2 YFSETQ. The CDR3 sequence: CASSLDKYEQFF.

The V and J genes are TRBV30 and TRBJ2-3. CDR3 size: 11 residues. In germline, CDR1 is GTSNPN, CDR2 SVGIG (reference sequence). The chain's CDR3 is CAWAITDTQYF.

The rearrangement joins TRBV10-1 to TRBJ2-4; TCRdb names TRBD1, which stays unverified in the absence of DNA. Germline CDR1 WNHNN, CDR2 SYGVQD (reference sequence). The CDR3 runs to 16 residues. CDR3 sequence reads: CASARDRGFAKNIQYF.

The CDR3 here is CASSQEAGSAHTQYF. The rearrangement uses TRBV3-1 and TRBJ2-3; TCRdb indicates TRBD2, and absent DNA this call remains unverified. CDR1 LGHDT and CDR2 YNNKEL come from the germline V gene (reference sequence). The CDR3 consists of 15 residues.

The chain employs TRBV5-1 and TRBJ2-1. This CDR3 has 12 residues. Germline V CDR1 and CDR2: SGHRS, YFSETQ. This CDR3 reads CASSLTGMGQFF.